This entry lists 21 T cell receptor beta chains sequenced from one sample in a study of OX40 agonist ivuxolimab in advanced cancers. Clones were sequenced by immunoSEQ multiplex PCR, and TCRdb holds only the in-frame ones, with some missing. The sample lists about 110,000 clones, about 91% occurring once. The material was CD4+ or CD8+ T cells sorted from blood, obtained in a trial of the OX40 agonist ivuxolimab. These receptors were collected from an adult with an advanced solid tumor such as melanoma, head and neck, liver or kidney cancer.

The rearrangement joins TRBV11-1 to TRBJ2-1; D perhaps matches TRBD2 (5 bases). Germline loops: CDR1 SGHAT, CDR2 FQDESV (reference sequence). Trimming stripped 8 bases from V and 9 bases from J, with 17 bases between. CDR3 length equals 13 residues. CDR3: CASGGQLGGEQFF. The CDR3, as DNA: TGTGCCAGCGGCGGGCAATTGGGTGGTGAGCAGTTCTTC.

The rearrangement joins TRBV2 to TRBJ2-1, with D unclear. Trimming cost V 4 bases and J 2 bases, with 6 bases left between them. CDR1 is SNHLY and CDR2 is FYNNEI in the germline V gene. The CDR3 contains 13 residues. Here the CDR3 reads CASSVTTYNEQFF. DNA for the CDR3: TGTGCCAGCAGTGTGACCACCTACAATGAGCAGTTCTTC.

The chain joins TRBV11-3 to TRBJ1-3; D not resolved. The V end lost 0 bases, the J end lost 2 bases, and 8 bases lay between the germline ends. CDR1 SGHNT and CDR2 YENEEA come from the germline V gene. The CDR3 covers 15 residues. The CDR3 DNA is TGTGCCAGCAGCTTAGATCTGTCTACTGGAAACACCATATATTTT. This gives the protein CASSLDLSTGNTIYF.

The V and J genes are TRBV13 and TRBJ2-4; D remains unclear. Germline lookup yields CDR1 PRHDT and CDR2 FYEKMQ (reference sequence). The CDR3 runs to 17 residues. V was clipped by 6 bases and J by 0 bases, with 18 bases between them. The CDR3 DNA is TGTGCCAGCAGTCACGTATTATCACCTTTAGCCAAAAACATTCAGTACTTC. Translation gives CASSHVLSPLAKNIQYF.

The rearrangement uses TRBV19 and TRBJ1-2, with D unresolved. This CDR3 contains 14 residues. Trimming shortened V by 6 bases and J by 4 bases, and 15 bases separated the two germline ends. Germline assignment: CDR1 LNHDA and CDR2 SQIVND (reference sequence). The CDR3 region has the DNA TGTGCCAGTAGGGATGCGGGGTATATCTATGGCTACACCTTC. Protein product: CASRDAGYIYGYTF.

This rearrangement joins TRBV6-1 to TRBJ1-5; TRBD1 might be the D (5 bases). The CDR3 sequence is 13 residues long. Germline values: CDR1 MNHNS, CDR2 SASEGT. V was pared by 6 bases and J by 5 bases, with 11 bases between. The CDR3 spells CASRPAGDQPQHF. The DNA of the CDR3 is TGTGCCAGCAGGCCCGCGGGGGATCAGCCCCAGCATTTT.

The chain links TRBV6-1 to TRBJ2-7; D possibly uses TRBD1 or TRBD2 (7 bases each). Trimming shortened V by 6 bases and J by 4 bases, and 16 bases separated the two germline ends. Germline V gives CDR1 MNHNS, CDR2 SASEGT. The CDR3 has 14 residues. Here the CDR3 reads CASRWEGAAYEQYF. The CDR3 DNA reads TGTGCCAGCAGATGGGAGGGGGCAGCTTACGAGCAGTACTTC.

The chain is built from TRBV5-1 and TRBJ2-6; no definite D call. The CDR3 loop spans 16 amino acids. CDR1 is SGHRS, CDR2 YFSETQ, per germline. The ends were cut back, 1 base at V and 6 bases at J, with 14 bases in the middle. CDR3 DNA: TGCGCCAGCAGCTTGAACCCCGGCTCCGAGGCCAACGTCCTGACTTTC. Translation: CASSLNPGSEANVLTF.

The chain uses TRBV2 and TRBJ1-1; possible D gene TRBD1, 5 bases. The CDR3 is made up of 14 amino acids. Looked up from germline, CDR1 is SNHLY and CDR2 is FYNNEI. V dropped 2 bases and J dropped 4 bases, with 11 bases sitting between them. In DNA, the CDR3 is TGTGCCAGCAGTGAAAGCAGGGTGGGCACTGAAGCTTTCTTT. It is translated as CASSESRVGTEAFF.

The chain uses TRBV2 and TRBJ1-2, with D possibly TRBD1 on 5 matching bases. This CDR3 spans 15 amino acids. Trimming pared 1 base from V and 6 bases from J, leaving 15 bases between. The V gene's germline CDR1 is SNHLY and CDR2 FYNNEI. CDR3 nucleotides: TGTGCCAGCAGTGAAGTGAGGGGCGCAAGCGATGGCTACACCTTC. It translates to CASSEVRGASDGYTF.

The genes are TRBV21-1 and TRBJ2-3; the D segment call TRBD2 is taken from the table without a DNA check. TRBV21-1 is recorded as a pseudogene. The CDR3 extends over 17 amino acids. CDR3 coding DNA: TGTGCCAGCAGCAAATCGACTAGCGGGGGGGGCACAGATACGCAGTATTTT. It specifies CASSKSTSGGGTDTQYF.

The chain couples TRBV7-8 to TRBJ2-7; no definite D call. The CDR3 consists of 13 residues. From germline, CDR1 is SGHVS and CDR2 FQNEAQ. The ends were cut back, 4 bases at V and 4 bases at J, with 11 bases in the middle. CDR3 region: CASSSPLKYEQYF. CDR3 sequence (DNA): TGTGCCAGCAGCTCCCCCTTGAAGTACGAGCAGTACTTC.

The chain employs TRBV11-2 and TRBJ1-6, with 7 positions matching TRBD1. The CDR3 length is 15 residues. After removal of 5 bases from V and 6 bases from J, the junction contained 7 bases not matched to a gene. CDR1 and CDR2 (germline): SGHAT, FQNNGV. The CDR3 loop reads CASSPRQGLNSPLHF. The CDR3 nucleotides are TGTGCCAGCAGCCCAAGACAGGGCCTTAATTCACCCCTCCACTTT.

The chain employs TRBV5-1 and TRBJ1-2, with D possibly being TRBD1 (5 bases). CDR1 is SGHRS, CDR2 YFSETQ, per germline. CDR3 length: 14 residues. V lost 4 bases to trimming and J lost 0 bases, with 10 bases between them. CDR3: CASSQDSPNYGYTF. DNA of the CDR3: TGCGCCAGCAGCCAAGACAGCCCTAACTATGGCTACACCTTC.

This sequence joins TRBV6-6 and TRBJ1-1; D remains unclear. Trimming pared 2 bases from V and 9 bases from J, leaving 7 bases between. The CDR3 length is 11 residues. The germline V gene encodes CDR1 MNHNY and CDR2 SVGAGI (reference sequence). CDR3 amino acids: CASSYEYQAFF. The CDR3 DNA reads as TGTGCCAGCAGTTACGAATATCAAGCTTTCTTT.

The chain has TRBV19 and TRBJ1-2; possible D gene TRBD1, 5 bases. V lost 7 bases to trimming and J lost 5 bases, with 14 bases between them. The CDR3 has 13 residues. Germline V gene lookup returns CDR1 LNHDA and CDR2 SQIVND (reference sequence). CDR3 in amino acids: CASKIRQSYGYTF. The CDR3 bases are TGTGCCAGTAAGATCCGACAGAGTTATGGCTACACCTTC.

The chain employs TRBV4-2 and TRBJ2-7, with 8 bases fitting TRBD2. The trim removed 1 base at V and 5 bases at J, leaving 10 bases unmatched. The V gene's germline CDR1 is LGHNA and CDR2 YNFKEQ. This CDR3 is 16 amino acids long. The CDR3 loop reads CASSQALQREFHEQYF. In nucleotides, the CDR3 is TGTGCCAGCAGCCAAGCTCTCCAGCGGGAGTTCCACGAGCAGTACTTC.

This chain uses TRBV11-2 with TRBJ2-7; TRBD2 agrees at 13 bases. Germline loops: CDR1 SGHAT, CDR2 FQNNGV. Trimming cost V 2 bases and J 9 bases; bases outside gene matches: 13. CDR3 size: 17 residues. In nucleotides, the CDR3 is TGTGCCAGCAGCTTACTGACCCTCGGACTAGCGGGAGTGGTGCAGTACTTC. Translation: CASSLLTLGLAGVVQYF.

J is TRBJ2-1 and V is TRBV9, with TRBD2 identical over 7 bases. The CDR3 covers 17 residues. V shed 0 bases and J 2 bases; nucleotides not matched to a gene: 8. The germline V gene encodes CDR1 SGDLS and CDR2 YYNGEE. This CDR3 reads CASSVGQRGPTYNEQFF. The CDR3 DNA reads TGTGCCAGCAGCGTAGGACAGCGGGGACCCACCTACAATGAGCAGTTCTTC.

In its sample, this clone was seen a few times. The chain employs TRBV7-3 and TRBJ1-6, with 7 nucleotides matching TRBD1. V shed 3 bases and J 9 bases; nucleotides not matched to a gene: 8. This CDR3 spans 15 amino acids. Germline V lookup: CDR1 SGHTA, CDR2 FQGTGA. CDR3 bases: TGTGCCAGCAGCTTCCGACAGGGAGGGCTTTCACCCCTCCACTTT. Protein sequence: CASSFRQGGLSPLHF.

J is TRBJ2-1 and V is TRBV5-1; 7 bases align to TRBD1. In germline, CDR1 is SGHRS, CDR2 YFSETQ. The CDR3 has 15 residues. V lost 1 base, J lost 4 bases, and 5 bases stayed unmatched. CDR3 loop: CASSLYGQVYNEQFF. CDR3 nucleotides: TGCGCCAGCAGCTTGTATGGACAGGTATACAATGAGCAGTTCTTC.